The rows below give T cell receptor beta chains drawn from one sample of a study of cytomegalovirus exposure and HLA in healthy donors. TCRdb's table, derived via immunoSEQ multiplex PCR, lists solely in-frame clones and lacks some. The sample has roughly 150,000 clones, around 78% seen once. Sample: PBMCs. Source of these receptors: a woman in her thirties or forties in good health and CMV-seropositive. Both conserved end residues are part of each CDR3. D genes are given only for firm matches. Size tells how often a clone was seen (once, few, many) or the class of an expanded clone, and some rows leave it out.

CDR3 DNA	CDR3 protein	D gene	clone size	CDR3 length	V gene	J gene
TGCGCCAGCCATCCCGGGGGCTTAGCGGGAGGGTCCGCCGGGGAGCTGTTTTTT	CASHPGGLAGGSAGELFF	TRBD2	NA	18	TRBV5-1	TRBJ2-2
TGCGCCAGCAGCTTCGGAGCGGGAGGGTCCTACGAGCAGTACTTC	CASSFGAGGSYEQYF	TRBD2	NA	15	TRBV5-1	TRBJ2-7
TGTGCCAGAAGCCCGGGACTAGCGGGACCTTCCAGGTACGAGCAGTACTTC	CARSPGLAGPSRYEQYF	TRBD2	NA	17	TRBV5-3	TRBJ2-7
TGCGCCAGCAGCCCAACGGCGGGAGGGCAAAATGAGCAGTTCTTC	CASSPTAGGQNEQFF	TRBD2	once	15	TRBV5-1	TRBJ2-1
TGTGCCAGCAGTTACCGACGGCCAGGGAGGGAGCAGTACTTC	CASSYRRPGREQYF	NA	NA	14	TRBV6-5	TRBJ2-7
TGCAGCGTTGGGCGGAGACTAGCGGGAGGGTCTTACAATGAGCAGTTCTTC	CSVGRRLAGGSYNEQFF	TRBD2	few	17	TRBV29-1	TRBJ2-1
TGTGCCAGCAGCCCACGTCCGCTAACTAGCGGGAGGGAGGCGGCCAAAAACATTCAGTACTTC	CASSPRPLTSGREAAKNIQYF	TRBD2	NA	21	TRBV9	TRBJ2-4
TGTGCCAGCTCATACTTCCGGGACAGAAGCTACGAGCAGTACTTC	CASSYFRDRSYEQYF	TRBD1	NA	15	TRBV18	TRBJ2-7
TGTGCCAGCAGCCCTGACGGAGCCTATGGCTACACCTTC	CASSPDGAYGYTF	NA	NA	13	TRBV11-2	TRBJ1-2
TGTGCCAGCAGCTCCTGGGCTAGCCGTGAGACCCAGTACTTC	CASSSWASRETQYF	NA	few	14	TRBV5-6	TRBJ2-5
TGTGCCAGCAGCGCGGTACAGGGACGAACCTTCTACGAGCAGTACTTC	CASSAVQGRTFYEQYF	NA	once	16	TRBV7-9	TRBJ2-7
TGCGCCAGCAGCTTGACAGGGTTGGCAGATACGCAGTATTTT	CASSLTGLADTQYF	NA	NA	14	TRBV5-1	TRBJ2-3
TGTGCCAGCAGCTGGACTAGCGGGAGCTACAATGAGCAGTTCTTC	CASSWTSGSYNEQFF	TRBD2	NA	15	TRBV2	TRBJ2-1
TGTGCCAGCAGTTACCCCCCAGGCTATGAGCAGTTCTTC	CASSYPPGYEQFF	NA	NA	13	TRBV6-6	TRBJ2-1
TGCAGCGCGCGGGACCCCGGGACAGGGGTACCCTACGAGCAGTACTTC	CSARDPGTGVPYEQYF	TRBD1	NA	16	TRBV29-1	TRBJ2-7
TGTGCCAGCAGTTACTCGAGCCTTTCAGGGCAGCCCCAGCATTTT	CASSYSSLSGQPQHF	NA	NA	15	TRBV6-5	TRBJ1-5
TGCGCCAGCACCCTTCCATGGAGGGAGGGCCAGAATGAGCAGTTCTTC	CASTLPWREGQNEQFF	TRBD2	few	16	TRBV4-1	TRBJ2-1
TGTGCCATCTCCACGGGGACCTACGAGCAGTACTTC	CAISTGTYEQYF	NA	NA	12	TRBV10-3	TRBJ2-7
TGCGCCAGCAGCTTGGTATACTGGGACAGCCCCTACGAGCAGTACTTC	CASSLVYWDSPYEQYF	TRBD1	NA	16	TRBV5-1	TRBJ2-7
TGTGCCATCAGTCCGGGACTAGCGGGAGGGCCTGTCCAGGGCACCTACGAGCAGTACTTC	CAISPGLAGGPVQGTYEQYF	TRBD2	NA	20	TRBV10-3	TRBJ2-7
TGTGCCAGCATTGACAGGGGGTACGGTGGAAACACCATATATTTT	CASIDRGYGGNTIYF	TRBD1	NA	15	TRBV6-1	TRBJ1-3
TGTGCCAGCAGTGAAGGGAGAGGGTATAGCAATCAGCCCCAGCATTTT	CASSEGRGYSNQPQHF	NA	NA	16	TRBV6-1	TRBJ1-5
TGTGCCAGCAGCTTGAAACACAGGGGGGATTCACCCCTCCACTTT	CASSLKHRGDSPLHF	TRBD1	once	15	TRBV5-6	TRBJ1-6
TGTGCCTGGAGTGCCCTAACGGGGGCCAACGTCCTGACTTTC	CAWSALTGANVLTF	NA	NA	14	TRBV30	TRBJ2-6
TGTGCCAGCAGTGATCAAGGGACTCTTTCCGAGCAGTACTTC	CASSDQGTLSEQYF	NA	NA	14	TRBV2	TRBJ2-7
TGTGCCAGCAGCTTGGAAGGACTAGCGGGAGTCGTCCGGGAGACCCAGTACTTC	CASSLEGLAGVVRETQYF	TRBD2	NA	18	TRBV5-6	TRBJ2-5
TGTGCCAGCAGACGGACAGCATCTAACTATGGCTACACCTTC	CASRRTASNYGYTF	NA	NA	14	TRBV6-5	TRBJ1-2
TGTGCCAGTAGTAAACGCCGACAGGGAGGTAATCAGCCCCAGCATTTT	CASSKRRQGGNQPQHF	TRBD1	NA	16	TRBV19	TRBJ1-5
TGTGCCAGCAGCTCGGTCAGGGGGGCCACTGAAGCTTTCTTT	CASSSVRGATEAFF	TRBD1	NA	14	TRBV11-2	TRBJ1-1
TGTGCCAGCAGCTTGGGACTAGCGGGAGGGCGCTACGAGCAGTACTTC	CASSLGLAGGRYEQYF	TRBD2	NA	16	TRBV5-6	TRBJ2-7
TGTGCCATCAGTGCCGGGACAGGGGGCGATAGCTATGGCTACACCTTC	CAISAGTGGDSYGYTF	TRBD1	once	16	TRBV10-3	TRBJ1-2
TGTGCCAGCTCACCTCCAATTAGGGGTGAAAAACTGTTTTTT	CASSPPIRGEKLFF	NA	once	14	TRBV18	TRBJ1-4
TGTGCCATCACCCCATCACTAGGGGGTGAGCAGTTCTTC	CAITPSLGGEQFF	NA	NA	13	TRBV10-3	TRBJ2-1
TGTGCCAGCAGCGTAGACTTCATGAACACTGAAGCTTTCTTT	CASSVDFMNTEAFF	NA	NA	14	TRBV9	TRBJ1-1
TGCGCCAGCAGCTCTGGGGGGGGGTCCTTGAACACTGAAGCTTTCTTT	CASSSGGGSLNTEAFF	NA	NA	16	TRBV5-1	TRBJ1-1
TGTGCCTGGGAGCCCCTGGGAGGAGGCTACACCTTC	CAWEPLGGGYTF	NA	NA	12	TRBV30	TRBJ1-2
TGTGCCAGCAGTGAATCCACCCGGGAGGATGAAACACTGTTTTTT	CASSESTREDETLFF	NA	many	15	TRBV25-1	TRBJ1-4
TGTGCCAGCAGCCTCGGGTCGGCTGGTGAAAAACTGTTTTTT	CASSLGSAGEKLFF	NA	NA	14	TRBV28	TRBJ1-4
TGTGCCAGCAGCTTAGTAGGGGACTCCCCTCTTGGGGAGCTGTTTTTT	CASSLVGDSPLGELFF	NA	NA	16	TRBV7-8	TRBJ2-2
TGTGCCAGCAGCTTCAGTGGAGGCCTGGGCACTGAAGCTTTCTTT	CASSFSGGLGTEAFF	NA	NA	15	TRBV11-3	TRBJ1-1
TGTGCCAGCACCAAGGACAGGGTTTTGAACACTGAAGCTTTCTTT	CASTKDRVLNTEAFF	TRBD1	few	15	TRBV11-3	TRBJ1-1
TGCGCCAGCAGCTTTGCTAGGGGAACCTACAATGAGCAGTTCTTC	CASSFARGTYNEQFF	NA	NA	15	TRBV5-1	TRBJ2-1
TGTGCCAGCACTACCGGGACAGGGCACACCGGGGAGCTGTTTTTT	CASTTGTGHTGELFF	TRBD1	few	15	TRBV6-1	TRBJ2-2
TGCAGCGTTTACCTGAGTCTCAATGAGCAGTTCTTC	CSVYLSLNEQFF	NA	NA	12	TRBV29-1	TRBJ2-1
TGCGCCAGCAGCTCGACTGGAAGCACAGATACGCAGTATTTT	CASSSTGSTDTQYF	NA	NA	14	TRBV5-1	TRBJ2-3
TGCGCCAGCAGCTTGAGCCCGCTTGAGAACACCGGGGAGCTGTTTTTT	CASSLSPLENTGELFF	NA	once	16	TRBV5-1	TRBJ2-2
TGTGCCAGCAGCTCTTATCGGACAGGAATAAGTACCGGGGAGCTGTTTTTT	CASSSYRTGISTGELFF	TRBD1	few	17	TRBV7-3	TRBJ2-2
TGTGCCAGCAGCAGAATTGCGGGAGAGGTTCCCTACGAGCAGTACTTC	CASSRIAGEVPYEQYF	NA	few	16	TRBV21-1	TRBJ2-7
TGTGCCAGCAGCTTAGCGGTTAGCGGGAGATCCGACGAGCAGTACTTC	CASSLAVSGRSDEQYF	TRBD2	NA	16	TRBV11-2	TRBJ2-7
TGTGCCAGCAGGCGGGACAGCTCCAGGGAGACCCAGTACTTC	CASRRDSSRETQYF	NA	NA	14	TRBV6-5	TRBJ2-5
TGTGCCACCGGGAGGGCCATGGGGAATGAGCAGTTCTTC	CATGRAMGNEQFF	TRBD2	NA	13	TRBV6-5	TRBJ2-1
TGTGCCAGCAGTGACGGCCCCCAGGTCTGGCCCCAGCATTTT	CASSDGPQVWPQHF	NA	NA	14	TRBV2	TRBJ1-5
TGTGCCAGCAGAAAGGGACTAGCGGGAGGCCCCGACAATGAGCAGTTCTTC	CASRKGLAGGPDNEQFF	TRBD2	NA	17	TRBV7-3	TRBJ2-1
TGTGCCAGCAGCCCAACCGGACTAGCGGGGGCACAAGAGACCCAGTACTTC	CASSPTGLAGAQETQYF	TRBD2	NA	17	TRBV9	TRBJ2-5